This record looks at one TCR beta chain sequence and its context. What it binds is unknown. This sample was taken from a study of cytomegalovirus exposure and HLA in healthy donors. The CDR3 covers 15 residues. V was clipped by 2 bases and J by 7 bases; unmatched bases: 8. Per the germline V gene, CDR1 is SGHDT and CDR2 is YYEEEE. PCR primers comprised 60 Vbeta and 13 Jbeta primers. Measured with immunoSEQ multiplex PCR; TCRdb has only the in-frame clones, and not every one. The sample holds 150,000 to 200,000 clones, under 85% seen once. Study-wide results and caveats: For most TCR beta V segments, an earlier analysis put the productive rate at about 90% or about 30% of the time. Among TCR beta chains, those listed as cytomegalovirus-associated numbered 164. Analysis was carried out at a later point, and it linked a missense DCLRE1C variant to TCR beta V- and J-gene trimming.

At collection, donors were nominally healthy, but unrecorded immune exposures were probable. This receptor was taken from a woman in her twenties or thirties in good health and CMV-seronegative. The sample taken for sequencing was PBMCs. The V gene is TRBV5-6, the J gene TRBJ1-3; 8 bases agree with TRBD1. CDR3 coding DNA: TGTGCCAGCAGCTTAGATACAGGGGGGTCGAACACCATATATTTT. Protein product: CASSLDTGGSNTIYF.